Below are 11 T cell receptor beta chains sequenced from a single sample in a study of CD8 T cells in Susac syndrome. An amount of RNA that ranged from roughly 0.5 to 1 ug was reverse transcribed with random hexamers. TCRdb reprocessed the immunoSEQ multiplex PCR reads via MiXCR and lists one record per CDR3 protein. This sample has about 440,000 distinct CDR3 sequences, with approximately 85% found just once. Sample: CD8+ T cells from PBMCs. The receptor set was obtained from a human donor with multiple sclerosis.

The chain employs TRBV30 and TRBJ1-1, with D possibly being TRBD1 (6 bases). Germline V gene lookup returns CDR1 GTSNPN and CDR2 SVGIG (reference sequence). V was cut by 2 bases and J by 2 bases, with 9 bases left in between. This CDR3 comprises 13 residues. In nucleotides, the CDR3 is TGTGCCTGGAGTACAGGGACCAACACTGAAGCTTTCTTT. Amino acid sequence: CAWSTGTNTEAFF.

The V gene is TRBV11-2, the J gene TRBJ2-1; 11 nucleotides agree with TRBD2. Germline V gene lookup returns CDR1 SGHAT and CDR2 FQNNGV. Unmatched junction bases numbered 11, after V lost 5 bases and J lost 8 bases. The CDR3 consists of 16 residues. The CDR3 coding sequence is TGTGCCAGCAGCACCCTAGCGGGGGGCCCCATGGATGAGCAGTTCTTC. It specifies CASSTLAGGPMDEQFF.

The gene calls are TRBV20-1 and TRBJ2-2, with D possibly TRBD2 on 6 matching bases. V was pared by 0 bases and J by 4 bases, with 9 bases between. The CDR3 runs 14 residues. Germline CDR1 DFQATT, CDR2 SNEGSKA (reference sequence). The CDR3 bases are TGCAGTGCTAGAGATTTGGGGGGCACCGGGGAGCTGTTTTTT. Translating it yields CSARDLGGTGELFF.

The rearrangement joins TRBV7-9 to TRBJ2-6, with 8 bases matching TRBD1. V was pared by 5 bases and J by 0 bases, with 6 bases of the junction left unmatched. Germline V CDR1 and CDR2: SEHNR, FQNEAQ (reference sequence). The CDR3 length is 17 residues. DNA for the CDR3: TGTGCCAGCAGCGCAGACAGGGGCCGCTCTGGGGCCAACGTCCTGACTTTC. Its protein product is CASSADRGRSGANVLTF. Combining the CDR3 with reference TRBV7-9 and TRBJ2-6 gives the whole variable domain DTGVSQNPRHKITKRGQNVTFRCDPISEHNRLYWYRQTLGQGPEFLTYFQNEAQLEKSRLLSDRFSAERPKGSFSTLEIQRTEQGDSAMYLCASSADRGRSGANVLTFGAGSRLTVL.

The chain carries TRBV29-1 and TRBJ2-1, with unresolved D. Germline V gene sequence: CDR1 SQVTM, CDR2 ANQGSEA. V was clipped by 4 bases and J by 6 bases, with 13 bases between them. The CDR3 is 13 amino acids. The CDR3 spells CSVVLVTANEQFF. The CDR3 bases are TGCAGCGTTGTCCTAGTAACGGCCAATGAGCAGTTCTTC.

J is TRBJ1-2 and V is TRBV5-5, with a tentative D call TRBD1 (6 bases). Trimming removed 1 base at V and 5 bases at J, with 12 bases between. CDR1 SGHKS and CDR2 YYEKEE come from the germline V gene (reference sequence). The length of the CDR3 is 14 residues. CDR3 sequence reads: CASSLPGEWYGYTF. The CDR3 coding sequence is TGTGCCAGCAGCTTGCCAGGGGAGTGGTATGGCTACACCTTC.

This clonotype was seen just once. This chain uses TRBV12-3 or TRBV12-4 with TRBJ2-5; no firm D call. The V end lost 5 bases, the J end lost 5 bases, and 12 bases lay between the germline ends. The CDR3 is made up of 13 amino acids. DNA for the CDR3: TGTGCCAGCAGTCCGCCCGTTGGGGAGACCCAGTACTTC. This gives the protein CASSPPVGETQYF.

V is TRBV6-6 and J is TRBJ1-5; the match to TRBD1 covers 7 bases. J gave up 4 bases and V 6 bases, and 9 bases lay outside the gene matches. The CDR3 is 15 residues long. Germline CDR1 and CDR2: MNHNY and SVGAGI (reference sequence). The CDR3 sequence: CASRTGTDDNQPQHF. The CDR3 DNA reads TGTGCCAGCAGGACCGGGACAGATGATAATCAGCCCCAGCATTTT.

The chain carries TRBV29-1 and TRBJ1-2; D might be TRBD1 (5 bases). Germline-derived CDR1 and CDR2 are SQVTM and ANQGSEA. Trimming stripped 1 base from V and 8 bases from J, with 8 bases between. This CDR3 contains 11 residues. CDR3 protein: CSVEGGWGYTF. The CDR3 coding sequence is TGCAGCGTTGAAGGGGGCTGGGGCTACACCTTC.

In regard to this clonotype: The conserved final phenylalanine or tryptophan is absent from the CDR3, which likely points to a read error. V and J are TRBV5-1 and TRBJ2-7; the D gene could be TRBD1 or TRBD2 (5 bases each). Germline CDR1 SGHRS, CDR2 YFSETQ. There are 16 residues in the CDR3. The V end was cut by 4 bases, the J end by 1 base, with 18 bases between. The CDR3 reads CASSLSRDGVSYEQYL. The CDR3 bases are TGCGCCAGCAGCCTCTCCCGGGACGGAGTATCCTACGAGCAGTACCTC.

V is TRBV6-6 and J is TRBJ1-2; D unclear. The germline CDR1 and CDR2 sequences are MNHNY and SVGAGI (reference sequence). V lost 0 bases and J lost 8, with 16 bases in between. The CDR3 covers 15 residues. The CDR3, as DNA: TGTGCCAGCAGTTACTCGAAGTCCGGAGAGTTGGGCTACACCTTC. Its translation is CASSYSKSGELGYTF.